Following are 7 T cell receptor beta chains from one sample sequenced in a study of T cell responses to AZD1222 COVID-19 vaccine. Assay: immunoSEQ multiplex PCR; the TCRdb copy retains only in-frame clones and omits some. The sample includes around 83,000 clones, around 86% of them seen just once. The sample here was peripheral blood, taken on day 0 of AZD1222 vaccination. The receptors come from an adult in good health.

CDR3 sequence: CASSLDRTPTAEAFF. In DNA, the CDR3 is TGTGCCAGCAGCTTAGATAGGACACCGACGGCCGAAGCTTTCTTT. The V and J genes are TRBV11-2 and TRBJ1-1; a weak D match, TRBD1 (5 bases). The CDR3 sequence is 15 residues long. Per germline, CDR1 SGHAT and CDR2 FQNNGV. V lost 0 bases and J lost 8, with 16 bases in between.

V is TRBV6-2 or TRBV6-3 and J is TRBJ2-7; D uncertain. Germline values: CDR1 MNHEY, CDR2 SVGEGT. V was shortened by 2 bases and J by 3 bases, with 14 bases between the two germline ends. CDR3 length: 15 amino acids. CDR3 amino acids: CASSYGHTMLYEQYF. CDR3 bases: TGTGCCAGCAGTTACGGCCACACTATGCTCTACGAGCAGTACTTC.

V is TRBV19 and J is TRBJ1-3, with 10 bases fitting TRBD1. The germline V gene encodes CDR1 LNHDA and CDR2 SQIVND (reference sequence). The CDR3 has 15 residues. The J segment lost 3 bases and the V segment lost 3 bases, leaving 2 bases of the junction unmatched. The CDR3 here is CASSMGQGNGNTIYF. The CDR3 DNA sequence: TGTGCCAGTAGTATGGGACAGGGGAATGGAAACACCATATATTTT.

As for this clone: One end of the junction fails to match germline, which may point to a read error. The CDR3 DNA sequence: TGTGCCGGGAGCATTTACAATGAGCAGTTCTTC. Its translation: CAGSIYNEQFF. V is TRBV30 and J is TRBJ2-1, with a tentative D call TRBD2 (5 bases). This CDR3 region has 11 residues. Germline V gene data show CDR1 as GTSNPN and CDR2 as SVGIG (reference sequence).

CDR3 coding DNA: TGCGCCAGCAAGGCCGCCGGGGGTACTGAAGCTTTCTTT. Protein sequence: CASKAAGGTEAFF. The chain employs TRBV10-1 and TRBJ1-1, with D perhaps matching TRBD1 (5 bases). Trimming removed 7 bases from V and 5 bases from J, with 14 bases in between. This CDR3 has 13 residues. CDR1 and CDR2 from the germline V gene are WNHNN and SYGVQD (reference sequence).

The CDR3 is CASSLEIAGTLMNTEAFF. The DNA of the CDR3 is TGTGCCAGCAGCTTAGAAATCGCGGGCACACTTATGAACACTGAAGCTTTCTTT. The V call is TRBV7-3, the J call TRBJ1-1; D not certain. Trimming pared 2 bases from V and 0 bases from J, leaving 19 bases between. The CDR3 spans 18 residues. CDR1 and CDR2 from the germline V gene are SGHTA and FQGTGA.

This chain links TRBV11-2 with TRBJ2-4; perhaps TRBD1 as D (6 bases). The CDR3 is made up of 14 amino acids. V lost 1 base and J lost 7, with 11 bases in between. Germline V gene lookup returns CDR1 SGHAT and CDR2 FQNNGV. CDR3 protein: CASSLAWTVNIQYF. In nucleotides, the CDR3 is TGTGCCAGCAGCTTAGCCTGGACAGTCAACATTCAGTACTTC.